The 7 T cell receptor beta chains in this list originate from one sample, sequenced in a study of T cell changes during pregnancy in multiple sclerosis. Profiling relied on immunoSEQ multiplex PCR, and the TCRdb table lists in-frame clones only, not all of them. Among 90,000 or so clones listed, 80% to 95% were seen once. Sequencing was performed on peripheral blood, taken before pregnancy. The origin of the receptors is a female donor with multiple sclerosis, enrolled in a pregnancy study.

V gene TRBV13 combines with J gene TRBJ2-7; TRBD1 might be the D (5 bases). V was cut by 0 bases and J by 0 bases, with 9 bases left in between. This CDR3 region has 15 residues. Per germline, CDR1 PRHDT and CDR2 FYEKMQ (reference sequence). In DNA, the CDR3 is TGTGCCAGCAGCTTAGGGGGGCCGATCTCCTACGAGCAGTACTTC. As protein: CASSLGGPISYEQYF.

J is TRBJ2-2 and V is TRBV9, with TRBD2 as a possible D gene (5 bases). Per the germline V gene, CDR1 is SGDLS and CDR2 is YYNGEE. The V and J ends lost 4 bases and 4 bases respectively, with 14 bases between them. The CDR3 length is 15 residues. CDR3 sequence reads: CASSPSDYFTGELFF. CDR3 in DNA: TGTGCCAGCAGCCCCTCAGACTATTTCACCGGGGAGCTGTTTTTT.

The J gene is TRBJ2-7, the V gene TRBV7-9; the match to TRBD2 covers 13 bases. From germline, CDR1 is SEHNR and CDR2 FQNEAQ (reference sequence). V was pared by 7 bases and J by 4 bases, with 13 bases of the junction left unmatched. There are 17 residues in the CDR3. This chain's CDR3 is CASIPRQGLAGPYEQYF. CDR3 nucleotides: TGTGCCAGCATCCCGAGGCAGGGACTAGCGGGACCATACGAGCAGTACTTC.

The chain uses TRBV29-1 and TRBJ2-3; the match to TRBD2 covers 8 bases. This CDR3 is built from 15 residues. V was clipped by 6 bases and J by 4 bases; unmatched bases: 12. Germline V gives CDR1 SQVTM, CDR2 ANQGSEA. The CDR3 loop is CSVAWSGGRADTQYF. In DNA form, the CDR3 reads TGCAGCGTGGCCTGGAGCGGGGGACGAGCAGATACGCAGTATTTT.

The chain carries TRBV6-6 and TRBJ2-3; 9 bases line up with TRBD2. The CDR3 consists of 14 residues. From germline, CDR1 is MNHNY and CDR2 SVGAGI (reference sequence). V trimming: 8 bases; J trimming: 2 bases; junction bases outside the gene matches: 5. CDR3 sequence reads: CASLLAGNTDTQYF. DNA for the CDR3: TGTGCCAGCTTGCTAGCGGGAAACACAGATACGCAGTATTTT.

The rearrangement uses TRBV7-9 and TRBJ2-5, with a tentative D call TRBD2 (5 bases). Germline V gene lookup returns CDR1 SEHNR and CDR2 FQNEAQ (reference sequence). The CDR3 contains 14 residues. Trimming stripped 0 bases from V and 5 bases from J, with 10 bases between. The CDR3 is CASSLAGGSETQYF. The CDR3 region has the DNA TGTGCCAGCAGCTTAGCAGGAGGTTCGGAGACCCAGTACTTC.

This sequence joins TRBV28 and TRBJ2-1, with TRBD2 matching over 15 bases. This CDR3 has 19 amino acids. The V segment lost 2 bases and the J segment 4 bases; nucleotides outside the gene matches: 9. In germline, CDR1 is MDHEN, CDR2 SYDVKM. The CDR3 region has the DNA TGTGCCAGCAGTTTACACGGGACTAGCGGGAGGAAGATTTACAATGAGCAGTTCTTC. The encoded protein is CASSLHGTSGRKIYNEQFF.